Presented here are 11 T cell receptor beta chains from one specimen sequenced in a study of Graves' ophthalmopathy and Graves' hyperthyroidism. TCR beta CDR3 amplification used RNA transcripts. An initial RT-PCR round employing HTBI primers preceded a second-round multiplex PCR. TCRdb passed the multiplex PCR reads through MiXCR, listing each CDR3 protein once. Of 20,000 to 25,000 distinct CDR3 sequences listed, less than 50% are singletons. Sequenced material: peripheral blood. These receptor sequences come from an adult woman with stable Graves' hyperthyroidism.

In DNA, the CDR3 is TGCGCCAGCAGCTTGGACAGGGAGTTCTCTGGCTACACCTTC. This gives the protein CASSLDREFSGYTF. The J gene is TRBJ1-2, the V gene TRBV5-1; possible D gene TRBD1, 6 bases. The length of the CDR3 is 14 residues. Trimming removed 0 bases from V and 7 bases from J, with 13 bases in between. In germline, CDR1 is SGHRS, CDR2 YFSETQ.

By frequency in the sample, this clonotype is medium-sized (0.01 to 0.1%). CDR3 residues: CASSEGGATTDTQYF. The DNA for the CDR3 is TGCGCCAGCAGTGAGGGGGGAGCGACCACAGATACGCAGTATTTT. This rearrangement joins TRBV10-1 to TRBJ2-3; D possibly uses TRBD1 or TRBD2 (5 bases each). Trimming took 2 bases from V and 2 from J, leaving 11 bases between them. CDR3 length equals 15 residues. Germline V lookup: CDR1 WNHNN, CDR2 SYGVQD (reference sequence).

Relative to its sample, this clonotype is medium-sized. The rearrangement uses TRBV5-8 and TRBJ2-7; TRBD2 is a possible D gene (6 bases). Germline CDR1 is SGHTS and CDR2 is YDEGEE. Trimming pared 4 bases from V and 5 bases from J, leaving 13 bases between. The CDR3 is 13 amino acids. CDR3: CASSRDLGHEQYF. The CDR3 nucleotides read TGTGCCAGCAGCCGGGACTTGGGCCACGAGCAGTACTTC.

The CDR3 sequence: CSVVQGPYGYTF. CDR3 in DNA: TGCAGCGTTGTACAGGGTCCCTATGGCTACACCTTC. This rearrangement joins TRBV29-1 to TRBJ1-2; D is possibly TRBD1 (6 bases). V was cut by 4 bases and J by 4 bases, with 10 bases left in between. The CDR3 is 12 residues long. From germline, CDR1 is SQVTM and CDR2 ANQGSEA. The whole variable domain, filled in from reference TRBV29-1 and TRBJ1-2, reads SAVISQKPSRDICQRGTSLTIQCQVDSQVTMMFWYRQQPGQSLTLIATANQGSEATYESGFVIDKFPISRPNLTFSTLTVSNMSPEDSSIYLCSVVQGPYGYTFGSGTRLTVV.

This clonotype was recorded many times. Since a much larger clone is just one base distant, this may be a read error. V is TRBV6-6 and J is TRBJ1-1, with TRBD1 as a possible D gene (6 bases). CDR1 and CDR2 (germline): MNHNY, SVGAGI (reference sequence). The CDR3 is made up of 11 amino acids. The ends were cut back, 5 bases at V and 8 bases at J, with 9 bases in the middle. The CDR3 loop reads CASSPDREAFF. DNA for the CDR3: TGTGCCAGCAGTCCAGACAGGGAAGCTTTCTTT.

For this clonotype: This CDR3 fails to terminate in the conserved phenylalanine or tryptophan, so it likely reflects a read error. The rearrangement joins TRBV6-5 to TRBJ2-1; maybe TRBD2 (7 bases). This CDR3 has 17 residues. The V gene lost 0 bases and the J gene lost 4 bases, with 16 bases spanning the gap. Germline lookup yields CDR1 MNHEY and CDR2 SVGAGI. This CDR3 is CASSYSGRGATYNEQFL. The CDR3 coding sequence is TGTGCCAGCAGTTACTCGGGGAGGGGGGCAACGTACAATGAGCAGTTCTTA.

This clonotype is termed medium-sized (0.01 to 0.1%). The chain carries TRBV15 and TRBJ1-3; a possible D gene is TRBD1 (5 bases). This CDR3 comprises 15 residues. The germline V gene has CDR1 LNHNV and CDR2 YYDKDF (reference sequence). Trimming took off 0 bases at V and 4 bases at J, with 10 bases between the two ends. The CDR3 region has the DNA TGTGCCACCAGCAGAGATAGGGGCTCGGGAAACACCATATATTTT. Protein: CATSRDRGSGNTIYF.

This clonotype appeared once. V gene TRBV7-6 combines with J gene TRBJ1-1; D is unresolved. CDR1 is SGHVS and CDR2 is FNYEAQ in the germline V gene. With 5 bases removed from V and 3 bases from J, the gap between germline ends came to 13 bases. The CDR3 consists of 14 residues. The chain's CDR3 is CASSPANRHTEAFF. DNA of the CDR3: TGTGCCAGCAGCCCCGCGAATCGTCACACTGAAGCTTTCTTT.

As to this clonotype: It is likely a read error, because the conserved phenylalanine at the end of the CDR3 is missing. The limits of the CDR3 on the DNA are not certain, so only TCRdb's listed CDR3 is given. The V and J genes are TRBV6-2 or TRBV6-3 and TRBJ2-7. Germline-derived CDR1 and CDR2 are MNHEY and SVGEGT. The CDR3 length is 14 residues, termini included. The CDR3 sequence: CASSYAGDPYERYL.

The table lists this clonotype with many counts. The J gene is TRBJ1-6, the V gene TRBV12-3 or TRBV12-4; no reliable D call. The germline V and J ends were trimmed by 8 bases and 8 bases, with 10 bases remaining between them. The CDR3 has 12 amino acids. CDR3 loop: CASGPSHSPLHF. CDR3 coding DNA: TGTGCCAGCGGGCCTTCACATTCACCCCTCCACTTT.

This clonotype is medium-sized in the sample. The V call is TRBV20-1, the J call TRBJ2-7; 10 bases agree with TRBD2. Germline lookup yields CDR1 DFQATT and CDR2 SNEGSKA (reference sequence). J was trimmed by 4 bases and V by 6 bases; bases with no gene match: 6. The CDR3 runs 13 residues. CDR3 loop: CSALSGRTYEQYF. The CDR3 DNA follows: TGCAGTGCCCTTAGCGGGAGGACTTACGAGCAGTACTTC.